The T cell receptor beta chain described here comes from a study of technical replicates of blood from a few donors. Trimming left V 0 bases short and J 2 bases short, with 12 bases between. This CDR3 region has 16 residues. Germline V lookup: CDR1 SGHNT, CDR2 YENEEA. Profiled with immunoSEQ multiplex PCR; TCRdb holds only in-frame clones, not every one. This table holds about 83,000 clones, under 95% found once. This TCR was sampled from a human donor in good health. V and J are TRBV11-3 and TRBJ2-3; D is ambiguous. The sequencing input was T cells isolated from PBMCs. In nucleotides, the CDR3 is TGTGCCAGCAGCTTAGAGTCCGGGTACGACACAGATACGCAGTATTTT. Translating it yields CASSLESGYDTDTQYF.